This T cell receptor (beta chain) was profiled in a study of T cells in Graves' hyperthyroidism and ophthalmopathy. A few counts support this clonotype. Its target is not known. There were TCR beta CDR3 regions amplified from RNA transcripts. The primer set for the first-round RT-PCR of the TCR CDR3 was HTBI. TCRdb processed the multiplex PCR reads anew with MiXCR; each CDR3 protein has one entry. This table holds around 760,000 distinct CDR3 sequences, approximately 36% found once. Germline V gene sequence: CDR1 MGHRA, CDR2 YSYEKL. Trimming removed 6 bases at V and 6 bases at J, with 21 bases between. This CDR3 is built from 16 residues. Study-level findings and limits: The blood repertoire included most of the expanded thyroid clonotypes above 0.001.

The hyperthyroidism patients had all been newly diagnosed, and their disease duration was under 2 months. Their ages ranged from 18 to 65 years. The sequence was obtained from a woman aged 40 to 49 with Graves' hyperthyroidism. The chain has TRBV4-1 and TRBJ1-5; D is perhaps TRBD1 (5 bases). The sample comprised blood. Written as DNA, the CDR3 is TGCGCCAGCAGTCCCTCCGGGACGTTAGCAGGTCAGCCCCAGCATTTT. Translated: CASSPSGTLAGQPQHF.